These 25 T cell receptor beta chains came from one sample sequenced in a study of cytomegalovirus exposure and HLA in healthy donors. Primers: 60 Vbeta forward and 13 Jbeta reverse. This table comes from immunoSEQ multiplex PCR, and its TCRdb copy is limited to in-frame clones, with some not included. The sample records about 180,000 clones, about four fifths being singletons. The sequenced sample was PBMCs. The receptor source for this set is a woman younger than 45 in good health and CMV-seronegative.

V is TRBV5-4 and J is TRBJ2-7; TRBD1 agrees at 12 bases. The CDR3 has 16 amino acids. J gave up 3 bases and V 3 bases, and 7 bases lay outside the gene matches. CDR1 SGHNT and CDR2 YYREEE come from the germline V gene (reference sequence). The CDR3 nucleotides are TGTGCCAGCAGCTGGGGAGGGACAGGGGGCGTCTACGAGCAGTACTTC. Its translation is CASSWGGTGGVYEQYF.

The V and J genes are TRBV2 and TRBJ1-5; 9 bases match TRBD1. Germline-derived CDR1 and CDR2 are SNHLY and FYNNEI. V lost 6 bases to trimming and J lost 7 bases; unmatched junction nucleotides: 10. CDR3 length: 15 amino acids. CDR3 in amino acids: CASRPGQGEEQPQHF. The CDR3 DNA sequence: TGTGCCAGCAGGCCGGGACAGGGCGAAGAACAGCCCCAGCATTTT.

J is TRBJ1-2 and V is TRBV18; D perhaps matches TRBD1 (6 bases). Trimming took off 3 bases at V and 13 bases at J, with 12 bases between the two ends. Germline V gene lookup returns CDR1 KGHSH and CDR2 LQKENI. The CDR3 sequence is 11 residues long. The CDR3 protein is CASSPRTASTF. CDR3 DNA: TGTGCCAGCTCACCCAGGACAGCGTCCACCTTC.

The rearrangement joins TRBV4-1 to TRBJ1-6, with 10 bases aligning to TRBD1. Germline CDR1 is MGHRA and CDR2 is YSYEKL. This CDR3 is 17 amino acids long. The ends lost 3 bases at V and 10 bases at J; junction bases unmatched: 12. CDR3 in DNA: TGCGCCAGCAGCCAGGAAGCGGGACAGGGGTTAGGGTCACCCCTCCACTTT. This sequence encodes CASSQEAGQGLGSPLHF.

A single count supports this clone. The genes are TRBV19 and TRBJ2-7, with 7 bases identical to TRBD1. Trimming removed 8 bases from V and 6 bases from J; junction bases left unmatched: 16. Germline V gives CDR1 LNHDA, CDR2 SQIVND (reference sequence). This CDR3 has 15 residues. CDR3 sequence: CASGSGRGSLGEQYF. As DNA, the CDR3 is TGTGCCAGTGGATCGGGCAGGGGGTCTTTGGGCGAGCAGTACTTC.

This sequence joins TRBV30 and TRBJ2-7; D perhaps matches TRBD2 (6 bases). V shed 8 bases and J shed 2 bases, with 19 bases lying between them. Germline loops: CDR1 GTSNPN, CDR2 SVGIG (reference sequence). CDR3 length equals 14 residues. DNA of the CDR3: TGTGCCAGAGGAGGGGAGGTCAACACCTACGAGCAGTACTTC. Translated, it gives CARGGEVNTYEQYF.

As DNA, the CDR3 is TGTGCCAGCAGCTTAGTCACCGGGGGGGAGGACGAGCAGTACTTC. It encodes CASSLVTGGEDEQYF. The rearrangement joins TRBV7-6 to TRBJ2-7, with 8 positions matching TRBD2. CDR1 and CDR2 (germline): SGHVS, FNYEAQ. CDR3 length: 15 residues. The V segment lost 1 base and the J segment 5 bases; nucleotides outside the gene matches: 7.

This clone was counted only a few times. The chain employs TRBV2 and TRBJ2-5; TRBD1 might be the D (8 bases). The V end lost 2 bases, the J end lost 7 bases, and 14 bases lay between the germline ends. Germline-derived CDR1 and CDR2 are SNHLY and FYNNEI. This CDR3 is built from 14 residues. The CDR3 sequence is CASSELQGEGTQYF. CDR3 in DNA: TGTGCCAGCAGTGAACTACAGGGGGAGGGGACCCAGTACTTC.

This sequence joins TRBV7-2 and TRBJ1-6; the match to TRBD1 covers 7 bases. Germline values: CDR1 SGHTA, CDR2 FQGNSA. J was trimmed by 10 bases and V by 4 bases; bases with no gene match: 13. The CDR3 has 16 residues. CDR3 amino acids: CASSSPPTGLGSPLHF. CDR3 DNA: TGTGCCAGCAGCTCCCCTCCGACAGGGCTCGGATCACCCCTCCACTTT.

This clone was observed a handful of times. The chain is built from TRBV6-5 and TRBJ1-5; D unclear. Germline lookup yields CDR1 MNHEY and CDR2 SVGAGI. Trimming stripped 4 bases from V and 3 bases from J, with 4 bases between. This CDR3 region has 12 residues. The CDR3 region is CASSSYNQPQHF. CDR3 sequence (DNA): TGTGCCAGCAGTTCCTACAATCAGCCCCAGCATTTT.

The chain recombines TRBV15 with TRBJ2-5; 8 bases are a match to TRBD1. Germline V gene sequence: CDR1 LNHNV, CDR2 YYDKDF (reference sequence). The CDR3 loop spans 16 amino acids. The ends lost 5 bases at V and 1 base at J; junction bases unmatched: 9. The DNA for the CDR3 is TGTGCCACCAGCTCACACCCGACAGGGGCCCAAGAGACCCAGTACTTC. Translating gives CATSSHPTGAQETQYF. Full variable domain (outside the CDR3, taken from reference TRBV15 and TRBJ2-5): DAMVIQNPRYQVTQFGKPVTLSCSQTLNHNVMYWYQQKSSQAPKLLFHYYDKDFNNEADTPDNFQSRRPNTSFCFLDIRSPGLGDTAMYLCATSSHPTGAQETQYFGPGTRLLVL.

The chain uses TRBV7-2 and TRBJ2-5; 8 bases are a match to TRBD2. CDR1 is SGHTA, CDR2 FQGNSA, per germline. Trimming took 4 bases from V and 5 from J; bases not matched to a gene: 6. The CDR3 runs to 14 residues. For the CDR3, the DNA is TGTGCCAGCAGCTATACTAGCGGTGGGGAGACCCAGTACTTC. It yields the protein CASSYTSGGETQYF.

This chain joins TRBV19 and TRBJ1-6; a weak D match, TRBD1 (6 bases). The germline gives CDR1 LNHDA, CDR2 SQIVND (reference sequence). This CDR3 has 15 residues. Trimming removed 5 bases from V and 9 bases from J, with 17 bases in between. The CDR3 spells CASSFKTGGRSPLHF. DNA of the CDR3: TGTGCCAGTAGTTTTAAGACAGGAGGTCGTTCACCCCTCCACTTT.

This clone was recorded only once. The chain employs TRBV6-1 and TRBJ1-1, with D uncertain. The CDR3 spans 12 residues. Germline V gene data show CDR1 as MNHNS and CDR2 as SASEGT. Trimming left V 9 bases short and J 3 bases short, with 11 bases between. DNA of the CDR3: TGTGCCAGTTCCTTCGGTGACACTGAAGCTTTCTTT. Its translation: CASSFGDTEAFF.

The V gene is TRBV19, the J gene TRBJ1-5; D is uncertain. V gave up 7 bases and J gave up 0 bases, with 16 bases separating them. CDR1 and CDR2 (germline): LNHDA, SQIVND (reference sequence). CDR3 length equals 16 residues. In DNA, the CDR3 is TGTGCCAGTACCCCGGGCGGGTGGCATAGCAATCAGCCCCAGCATTTT. Its translation is CASTPGGWHSNQPQHF.

The chain uses TRBV25-1 and TRBJ2-5; a weak D match, TRBD1 (6 bases). Between the trimmed V and J ends, which lost 7 bases and 5 bases, there was a span of 11 bases. Germline loops: CDR1 MGHDK, CDR2 SYGVNS. The CDR3 is made up of 12 amino acids. This chain's CDR3 is CASNTGRETQYF. CDR3 nucleotides: TGTGCCAGCAATACAGGGCGGGAGACCCAGTACTTC.

V and J are TRBV6-1 and TRBJ2-6; no firm D call. The CDR3 runs 12 residues. Germline CDR1 reads MNHNS; CDR2 reads SASEGT. CDR3 sequence (DNA): TGTGCGGCCACCTCTGGGGCCAACGTCCTGACTTTC. Protein sequence: CAATSGANVLTF.

The chain combines TRBV10-2 with TRBJ1-1, with unresolved D. CDR1 and CDR2 from the germline V gene are WSHSY and SAAADI. This CDR3 contains 14 residues. V was cut by 8 bases and J by 0 bases, with 13 bases left in between. The CDR3 protein is CASRMTLVNTEAFF. In DNA form, the CDR3 reads TGCGCCAGCCGAATGACTTTAGTGAACACTGAAGCTTTCTTT.

This chain uses TRBV12-5 with TRBJ1-2; 10 positions agree with TRBD1. V shed 4 bases and J 5 bases; nucleotides not matched to a gene: 4. Germline lookup yields CDR1 LGHNT and CDR2 FRNRAP. The CDR3 runs 14 residues. Written as DNA, the CDR3 is TGTGCTAGTGGTTGGGGGACAGGGGATTATGGCTACACCTTC. This translates into CASGWGTGDYGYTF.

V gene TRBV6-5 combines with J gene TRBJ2-1; tentatively, D is TRBD2 (5 bases). The germline CDR1 and CDR2 sequences are MNHEY and SVGAGI. The CDR3 runs to 16 residues. V gave up 0 bases and J gave up 5 bases, with 14 bases separating them. The CDR3 DNA reads TGTGCCAGCAGTTACTCGATACTAGTTGCTGACAATGAGCAGTTCTTC. It yields the protein CASSYSILVADNEQFF.

The rearrangement links TRBV7-2 to TRBJ1-5, with TRBD1 identical over 7 bases. CDR3 length equals 16 residues. The V gene end was trimmed by 1 base and the J gene end by 3 bases; junction bases not matched to a gene: 6. CDR1 and CDR2 (germline): SGHTA, FQGNSA. The CDR3 DNA reads as TGTGCCAGCAGCTTAGGGGGCAGGGGGTTCAATCAGCCCCAGCATTTT. Its translation: CASSLGGRGFNQPQHF. The whole variable domain, remainder taken from reference TRBV7-2 and TRBJ1-5, is GAGVSQSPSNKVTEKGKDVELRCDPISGHTALYWYRQSLGQGLEFLIYFQGNSAPDKSGLPSDRFSAERTGGSVSTLTIQRTQQEDSAVYLCASSLGGRGFNQPQHFGDGTRLSIL.

This clone was seen only once. This chain links TRBV28 with TRBJ1-2; D may be TRBD1 (6 bases). With 3 bases removed from V and 2 bases from J, the gap between germline ends came to 10 bases. This CDR3 has 14 residues. Germline CDR1 is MDHEN and CDR2 is SYDVKM. CDR3 in amino acids: CASSFRGRNYGYTF. In nucleotides, the CDR3 is TGTGCCAGCAGTTTCAGGGGCCGCAACTATGGCTACACCTTC.

The chain has TRBV2 and TRBJ1-5; D may be TRBD1 (5 bases). The CDR3 runs to 13 residues. The V gene's germline CDR1 is SNHLY and CDR2 FYNNEI. The V end lost 2 bases, the J end lost 5 bases, and 7 bases lay between the germline ends. The CDR3 here is CASSERGDQPQHF. CDR3 nucleotide sequence: TGTGCCAGCAGTGAAAGGGGCGATCAGCCCCAGCATTTT.

Notes on this clone: Germline is not matched at one junction end, which may reflect a read error. This rearrangement joins TRBV19 to TRBJ1-1, with 7 bases aligning to TRBD1. The CDR3 is made up of 15 amino acids. CDR1 and CDR2 (germline): LNHDA, SQIVND (reference sequence). The CDR3 DNA reads TGTGCCAGTAGTATCTTGACAGGGCTGAACTCTGAAGCTTTCTTT. Amino acids: CASSILTGLNSEAFF.

This clone was seen only a few times. The chain combines TRBV6-6 with TRBJ1-4; tentative D call: TRBD1 (6 bases). Germline-derived CDR1 and CDR2 are MNHNY and SVGAGI (reference sequence). Trimming cost V 5 bases and J 3 bases, with 10 bases left between them. The CDR3 has 14 amino acids. CDR3 region: CASSQGLANEKLFF. The DNA for the CDR3 is TGTGCCAGCAGTCAGGGGTTGGCTAATGAAAAACTGTTTTTT.